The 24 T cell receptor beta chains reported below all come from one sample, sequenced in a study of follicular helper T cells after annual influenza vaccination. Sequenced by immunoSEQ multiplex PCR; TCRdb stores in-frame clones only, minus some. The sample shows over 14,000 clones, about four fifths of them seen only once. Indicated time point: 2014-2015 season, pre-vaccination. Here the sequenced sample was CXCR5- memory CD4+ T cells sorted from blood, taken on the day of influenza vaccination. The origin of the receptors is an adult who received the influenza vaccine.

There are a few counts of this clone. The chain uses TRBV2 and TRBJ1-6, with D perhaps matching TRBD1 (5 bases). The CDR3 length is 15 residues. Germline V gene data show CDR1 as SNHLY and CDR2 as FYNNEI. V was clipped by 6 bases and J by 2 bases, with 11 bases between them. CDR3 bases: TGTGCCAGCAGGATACAGGTTACCTATAATTCACCCCTCCACTTT. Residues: CASRIQVTYNSPLHF. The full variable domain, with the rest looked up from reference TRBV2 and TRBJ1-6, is EPEVTQTPSHQVTQMGQEVILRCVPISNHLYFYWYRQILGQKVEFLVSFYNNEISEKSEIFDDQFSVERPDGSNFTLKIRSTKLEDSAMYFCASRIQVTYNSPLHFGNGTRLTVT.

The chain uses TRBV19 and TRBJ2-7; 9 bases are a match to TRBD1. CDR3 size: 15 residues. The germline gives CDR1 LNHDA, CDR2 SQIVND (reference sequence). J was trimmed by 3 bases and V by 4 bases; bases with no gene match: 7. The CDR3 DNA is TGTGCCAGTAGTACGCCCGGGACAGGGTACTACGAGCAGTACTTC. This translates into CASSTPGTGYYEQYF.

As DNA, the CDR3 is TGTGCCAGCAGTTTTGGGTCCCCCGGGAGCACCGGGGAGCTGTTTTTT. Residues: CASSFGSPGSTGELFF. The rearrangement joins TRBV27 to TRBJ2-2, with D perhaps matching TRBD2 (6 bases). Trimming cost V 3 bases and J 4 bases, with 15 bases left between them. Germline values: CDR1 MNHEY, CDR2 SMNVEV (reference sequence). This CDR3 comprises 16 residues.

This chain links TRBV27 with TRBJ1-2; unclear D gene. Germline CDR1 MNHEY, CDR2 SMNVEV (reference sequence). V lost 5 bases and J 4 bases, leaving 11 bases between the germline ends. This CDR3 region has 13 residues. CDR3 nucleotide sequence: TGTGCCAGCAGTCTGACGGTGTCCTATGGCTACACCTTC. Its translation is CASSLTVSYGYTF.

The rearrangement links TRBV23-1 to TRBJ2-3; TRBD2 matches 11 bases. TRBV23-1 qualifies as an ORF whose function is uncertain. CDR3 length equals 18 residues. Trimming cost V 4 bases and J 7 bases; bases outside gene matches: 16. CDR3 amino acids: CASSLNFIPGLAAYTQYF. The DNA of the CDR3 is TGCGCCAGCAGTCTCAATTTTATACCGGGACTAGCGGCATATACGCAGTATTTT.

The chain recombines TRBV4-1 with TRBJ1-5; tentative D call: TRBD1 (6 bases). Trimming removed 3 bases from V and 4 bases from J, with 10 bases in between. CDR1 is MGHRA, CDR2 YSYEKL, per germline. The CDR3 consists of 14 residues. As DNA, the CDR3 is TGCGCCAGCAGCCAGGGGGCGGGTAATCAGCCCCAGCATTTT. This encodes CASSQGAGNQPQHF.

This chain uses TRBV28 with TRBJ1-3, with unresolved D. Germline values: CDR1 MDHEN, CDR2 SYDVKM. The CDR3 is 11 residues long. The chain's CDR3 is CVGSSGNTIYF. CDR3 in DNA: TGTGTCGGTAGCTCTGGAAACACCATATATTTT.

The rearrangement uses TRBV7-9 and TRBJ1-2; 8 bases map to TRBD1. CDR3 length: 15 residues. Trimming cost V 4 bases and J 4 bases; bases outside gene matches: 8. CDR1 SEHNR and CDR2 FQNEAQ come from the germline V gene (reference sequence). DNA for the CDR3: TGTGCCAGCAGCTACGGACAGGGAGAGAGCTATGGCTACACCTTC. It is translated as CASSYGQGESYGYTF.

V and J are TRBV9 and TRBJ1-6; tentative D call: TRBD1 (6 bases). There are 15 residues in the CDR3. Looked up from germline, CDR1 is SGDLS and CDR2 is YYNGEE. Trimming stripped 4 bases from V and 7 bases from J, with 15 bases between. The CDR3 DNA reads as TGTGCCAGCAGCTCCGCGGGACAAGAAAATTCACCCCTCCACTTT. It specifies CASSSAGQENSPLHF. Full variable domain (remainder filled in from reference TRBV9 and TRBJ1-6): DSGVTQTPKHLITATGQRVTLRCSPRSGDLSVYWYQQSLDQGLQFLIQYYNGEERAKGNILERFSAQQFPDLHSELNLSSLELGDSALYFCASSSAGQENSPLHFGNGTRLTVT.

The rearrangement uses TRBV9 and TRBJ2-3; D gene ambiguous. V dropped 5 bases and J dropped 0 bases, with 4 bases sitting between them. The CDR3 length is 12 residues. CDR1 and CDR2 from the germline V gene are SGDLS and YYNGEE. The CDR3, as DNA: TGTGCCAGCAGTTACAGCACAGATACGCAGTATTTT. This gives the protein CASSYSTDTQYF.

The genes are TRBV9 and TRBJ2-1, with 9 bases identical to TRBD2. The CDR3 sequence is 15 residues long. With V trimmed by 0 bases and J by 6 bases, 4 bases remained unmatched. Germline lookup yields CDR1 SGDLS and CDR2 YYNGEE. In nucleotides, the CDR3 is TGTGCCAGCAGCGTAGGGCTAGCGGGGATCAATGAGCAGTTCTTC. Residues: CASSVGLAGINEQFF.

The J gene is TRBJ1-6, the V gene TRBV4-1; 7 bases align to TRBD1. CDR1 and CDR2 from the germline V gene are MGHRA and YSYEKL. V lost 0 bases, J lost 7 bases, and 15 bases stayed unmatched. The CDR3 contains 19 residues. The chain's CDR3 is CASSQDIDRALRGNSPLHF. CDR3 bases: TGCGCCAGCAGCCAAGATATTGACAGGGCTCTTCGGGGAAATTCACCCCTCCACTTT.

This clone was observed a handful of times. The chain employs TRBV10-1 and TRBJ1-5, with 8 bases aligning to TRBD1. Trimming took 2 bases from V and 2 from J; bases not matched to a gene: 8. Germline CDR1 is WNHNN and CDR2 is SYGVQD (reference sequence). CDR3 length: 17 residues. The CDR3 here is CASSEVEPDRGNQPQHF. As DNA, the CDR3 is TGCGCCAGCAGTGAGGTCGAACCGGACAGGGGCAATCAGCCCCAGCATTTT.

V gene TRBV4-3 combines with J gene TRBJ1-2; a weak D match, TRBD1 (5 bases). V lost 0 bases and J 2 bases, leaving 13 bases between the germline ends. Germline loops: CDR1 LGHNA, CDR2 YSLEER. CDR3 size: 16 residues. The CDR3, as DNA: TGCGCCAGCAGCCAAGATTATGCGGGGACGAACTATGGCTACACCTTC. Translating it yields CASSQDYAGTNYGYTF.

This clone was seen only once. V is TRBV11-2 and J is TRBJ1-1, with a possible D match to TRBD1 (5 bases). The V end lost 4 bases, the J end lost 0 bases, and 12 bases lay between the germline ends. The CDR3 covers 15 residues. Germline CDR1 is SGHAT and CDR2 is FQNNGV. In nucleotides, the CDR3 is TGTGCCAGCAGCTCAGCCGGGACGGTGAACACTGAAGCTTTCTTT. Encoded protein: CASSSAGTVNTEAFF. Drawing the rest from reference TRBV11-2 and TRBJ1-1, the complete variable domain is EAGVAQSPRYKIIEKRQSVAFWCNPISGHATLYWYQQILGQGPKLLIQFQNNGVVDDSQLPKDRFSAERLKGVDSTLKIQPAKLEDSAVYLCASSSAGTVNTEAFFGQGTRLTVV.

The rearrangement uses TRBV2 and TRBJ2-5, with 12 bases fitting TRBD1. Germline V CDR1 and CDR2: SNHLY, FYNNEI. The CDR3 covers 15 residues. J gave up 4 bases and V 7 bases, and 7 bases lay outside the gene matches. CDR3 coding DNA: TGTGCCAGCACCTTTCGGGACAGGGGGCTAGAGACCCAGTACTTC. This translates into CASTFRDRGLETQYF.

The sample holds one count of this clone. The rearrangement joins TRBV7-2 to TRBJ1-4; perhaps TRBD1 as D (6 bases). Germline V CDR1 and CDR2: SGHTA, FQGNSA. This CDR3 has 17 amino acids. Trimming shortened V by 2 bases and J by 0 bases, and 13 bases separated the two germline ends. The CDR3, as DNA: TGTGCCAGCAGCTTAAGAGGGGGACCAGCAACTAATGAAAAACTGTTTTTT. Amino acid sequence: CASSLRGGPATNEKLFF.

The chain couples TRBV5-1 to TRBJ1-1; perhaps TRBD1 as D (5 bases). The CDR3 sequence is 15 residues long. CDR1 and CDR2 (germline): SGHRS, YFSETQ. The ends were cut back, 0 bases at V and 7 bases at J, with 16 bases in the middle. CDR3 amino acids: CASSLEGGVDIEAFF. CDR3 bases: TGCGCCAGCAGCTTGGAGGGAGGGGTAGACATTGAAGCTTTCTTT.

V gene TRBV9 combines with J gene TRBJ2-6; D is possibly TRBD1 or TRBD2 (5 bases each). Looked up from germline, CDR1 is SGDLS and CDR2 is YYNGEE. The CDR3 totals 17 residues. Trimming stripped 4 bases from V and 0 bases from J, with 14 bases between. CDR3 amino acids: CASSNRDGTSGANVLTF. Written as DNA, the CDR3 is TGTGCCAGCAGCAATCGGGACGGAACCTCTGGGGCCAACGTCCTGACTTTC.

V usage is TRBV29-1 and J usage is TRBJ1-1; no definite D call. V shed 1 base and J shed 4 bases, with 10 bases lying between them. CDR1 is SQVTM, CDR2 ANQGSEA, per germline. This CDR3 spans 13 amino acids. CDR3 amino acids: CSVEGPYSTEAFF. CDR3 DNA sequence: TGCAGCGTTGAAGGGCCTTACTCCACTGAAGCTTTCTTT.

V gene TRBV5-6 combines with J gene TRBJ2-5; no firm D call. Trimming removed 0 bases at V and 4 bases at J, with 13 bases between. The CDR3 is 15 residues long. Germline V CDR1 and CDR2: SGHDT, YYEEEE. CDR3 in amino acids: CASSLDYRAIETQYF. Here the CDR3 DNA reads TGTGCCAGCAGCTTGGACTACCGAGCTATAGAGACCCAGTACTTC.

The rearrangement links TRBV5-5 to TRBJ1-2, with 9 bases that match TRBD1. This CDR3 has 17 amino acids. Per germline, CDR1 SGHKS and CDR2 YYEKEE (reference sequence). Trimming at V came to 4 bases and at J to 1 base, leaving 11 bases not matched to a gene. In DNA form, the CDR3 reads TGTGCCAGCAGCACCCGGGACAGGGTATTTGGTAACTATGGCTACACCTTC. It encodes CASSTRDRVFGNYGYTF.

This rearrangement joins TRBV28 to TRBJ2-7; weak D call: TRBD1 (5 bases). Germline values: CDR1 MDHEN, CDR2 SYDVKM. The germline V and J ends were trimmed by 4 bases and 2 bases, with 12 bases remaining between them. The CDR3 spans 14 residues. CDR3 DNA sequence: TGTGCCAGCAGTTCCGTACAGGATACCTACGAGCAGTACTTC. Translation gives CASSSVQDTYEQYF.

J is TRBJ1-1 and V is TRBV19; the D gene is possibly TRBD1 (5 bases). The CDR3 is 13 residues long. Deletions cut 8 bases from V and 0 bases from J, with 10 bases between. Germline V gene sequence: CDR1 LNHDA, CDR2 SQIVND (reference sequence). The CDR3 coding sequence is TGTGCCAGTGGATTCAGGGTGAACACTGAAGCTTTCTTT. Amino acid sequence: CASGFRVNTEAFF. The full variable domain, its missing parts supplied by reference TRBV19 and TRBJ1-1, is DGGITQSPKYLFRKEGQNVTLSCEQNLNHDAMYWYRQDPGQGLRLIYYSQIVNDFQKGDIAEGYSVSREKKESFPLTVTSAQKNPTAFYLCASGFRVNTEAFFGQGTRLTVV.